Sequencing of this T cell receptor beta chain was carried out in a study of blood T cells in healthy people across ages. General study findings and limits: Naive and antigen-experienced cells were not separated, limiting conclusive comparison.

A J-beta primer mix and a sample-barcoded 5' primer were used in a second PCR of roughly 6 to 12 cycles. TCRdb independently ran MiXCR on the 5' RACE reads; one entry per CDR3 protein. The sample has approximately 760,000 distinct CDR3 sequences; roughly 25% are singletons. Germline V lookup: CDR1 SGHTA, CDR2 FQGNSA. The CDR3 consists of 16 residues. Unmatched junction bases numbered 12, after V lost 5 bases and J lost 4 bases. This clonotype was recorded a few times. Antigen: not known. These same records also appear under a second study, on T cells of mothers and their children. That paper states: Microchimeric T cell clones that persisted were not detected.

V gene TRBV7-2 combines with J gene TRBJ1-2, with TRBD1 matching over 8 bases. Sequencing was done on a sample of blood. This receptor was identified in a boy between 10 and 17 years old in good health. The CDR3 coding sequence is TGTGCCAGCAGCCCATCCTCGGACAGGGAGGCCTATGGCTACACCTTC. It is translated as CASSPSSDREAYGYTF.